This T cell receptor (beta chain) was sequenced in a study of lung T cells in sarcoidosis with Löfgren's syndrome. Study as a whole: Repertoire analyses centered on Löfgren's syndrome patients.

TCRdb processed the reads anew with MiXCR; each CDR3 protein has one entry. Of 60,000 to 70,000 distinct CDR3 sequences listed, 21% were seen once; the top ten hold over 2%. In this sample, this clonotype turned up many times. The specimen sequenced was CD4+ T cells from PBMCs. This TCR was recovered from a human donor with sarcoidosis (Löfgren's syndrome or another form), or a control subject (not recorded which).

The CDR3 protein is CASSYGTGGKNEQFF. For the CDR3, the DNA is TGTGCCAGCAGTTACGGTACAGGGGGCAAGAATGAGCAGTTCTTC. The chain is built from TRBV6-6 and TRBJ2-1; 9 bases are a match to TRBD1. The CDR3 sequence is 15 residues long. The germline CDR1 and CDR2 sequences are MNHNY and SVGAGI (reference sequence). V gave up 2 bases and J gave up 7 bases; unmatched junction bases: 6.